This T cell receptor beta chain was identified in a study of blood T cell repertoires in COVID-19 (dated by TCRdb to the early 2020s). With respect to the entire study: Samples covering the acute and convalescent phases of COVID-19 were provided by collaborators in the United States, Italy and Spain. Samples came from the ongoing ImmuneRACE study (first 160 participants) plus 1,254 subjects from 6 global collaborators. Sample metadata almost always included a de-identified subject ID, COVID-19 status, age in years and sex. The dataset comprised deeply sampled blood TCRbeta repertoires from subjects exposed to, actively infected with, or recovered from COVID-19. Where available, HLA class I and class II types were obtained from metadata supplied by the sample provider rather than from assay-based typing. The prospective study material was composed of cDNA or gDNA derived from T cells, B-cell-depleted T cells, or PBMCs. The repertoires were released in a freely available public database intended as a resource for research on the immune response to SARS-CoV-2.

As regards this clone: Its antigen target is currently unknown. No base-level quality is on record; no much larger clone is a single base apart.

The paper's findings and limits, for the study overall: How much clinical and demographic metadata was included differed by source and by participant, and the metadata was provided uncurated.

TCRbeta CDR3 regions were amplified from genomic DNA using the immunoSEQ Assay, a bias-controlled multiplex PCR. Processing in the source paper ran as follows. The number of nucleated cells in each sample was estimated by amplification of reference gene primers within the assay. To quantify the absolute abundance of each unique TCRbeta CDR3 rearrangement, sequence reads were collapsed and filtered. For each sample, productive Simpson clonality was calculated as the square root of Simpson's diversity index across productive rearrangements. The immuneACCESS repertoire file appears here via TCRdb, limited to in-frame rearrangements. These files lack a portion of the clones; in checked studies, under half of the deficit traces to unresolved V genes, and the cause of the others is not known. The DNA was the basis for D and trimming; V, J and clone size are from that table. The sample table records roughly 99,000 clones; around 74% of these occur just once. The ten largest clones capture 15% to 20% of the sample.

The CDR1 and CDR2 encoded by the germline V gene (reference sequence) are SEHNR and FQNEAQ. V and J lose 2 bases and 2 bases, and a span of 8 bases separates them. Reading from cysteine to phenylalanine, the CDR3 counts 14 amino acids. CDR3 DNA only is kept here, 42 bases in frame from base 1. Whole blood was collected in K2EDTA tubes by collaborating institutions according to the institutions' own protocols. For TCRbeta analysis, collaborators shipped samples as frozen whole blood, isolated PBMCs, or DNA extracted from either of those sample types. The sample was peripheral blood. The TCR sequence derives from an elderly woman with active or convalescent COVID-19. This chain joins TRBV7-9 to TRBJ2-3; D gene: possibly TRBD2, on 5 matching bases. Here the CDR3 is given as CASSLSGYTDTQYF. Here is the DNA: TGTGCCAGCAGCTTATCGGGGTACACAGATACGCAGTATTTT.